The subject of this entry is one T cell receptor beta chain. Trimming cost V 6 bases and J 0 bases, with 24 bases left between them. The CDR3 loop spans 19 amino acids. CDR1 and CDR2 from the germline V gene are MDHEN and SYDVKM. The sample is drawn from a study of blood T cell repertoires in COVID-19. Overall study: Samples came from the United States, Italy and Spain, spanning acute and convalescent COVID-19. T cells, B-cell-depleted T cells, or PBMCs supplied cDNA or gDNA.

In the authors' methods: Reference gene primer amplification gave estimated nucleated cell counts. The table came from immunoSEQ multiplex PCR; TCRdb's copy has only in-frame clones and leaves some out. V, J and clone size derive from that table, while D and trimming were established from the DNA sequence. The repertoire holds some 220,000 clones, with 80% to 85% as singletons. The chain links TRBV28 to TRBJ1-3, with D uncertain. This TCR came from a woman of 80 years or more with active or convalescent COVID-19. The material sequenced was peripheral blood. The DNA of the CDR3 is TGTGCCAGCAGCATACCCTCTCTGGGCAGGCTTAGCTCTGGAAACACCATATATTTT. Amino acids: CASSIPSLGRLSSGNTIYF. The full variable domain, completed using reference TRBV28 and TRBJ1-3, is DVKVTQSSRYLVKRTGEKVFLECVQDMDHENMFWYRQDPGLGLRLIYFSYDVKMKEKGDIPEGYSVSREKKERFSLILESASTNQTSMYLCASSIPSLGRLSSGNTIYFGEGSWLTVV.